This TCR beta chain emerged from a study of blood T cell repertoires in COVID-19. The wider study: The United States, Italy and Spain were the sources of the acute and convalescent COVID-19 samples. T cells, B-cell-depleted T cells, or PBMCs provided the cDNA or gDNA that served as material.

In the original analysis: Nucleated cell number was recorded as an estimate derived from reference gene primer amplification. Clones were read by immunoSEQ multiplex PCR, and TCRdb kept only the in-frame ones, dropping some. D and trimming were read from the DNA, whereas the V and J calls and clone size are those reported in that table. This table has some 46,000 clones, approximately 85% appearing once. Seattle patients were enrolled during active infection and followed longitudinally. Deletions cut 0 bases from V and 8 bases from J, with 14 bases between. The V gene's germline CDR1 is MGHRA and CDR2 YSYEKL. This CDR3 is built from 15 residues.

The rearrangement links TRBV4-1 to TRBJ2-1; TRBD1 is a possible D gene (5 bases). The specimen sequenced was peripheral blood. This receptor was taken from a woman of 80 years or more with COVID-19, enrolled during active disease. Here the CDR3 DNA reads TGCGCCAGCAGCCAAGAGCTAACTACCAGGGATGAGCAGTTCTTC. Protein sequence: CASSQELTTRDEQFF.